This is a list of T cell receptor beta chains from one sample in a study of T cell responses to AZD1222 COVID-19 vaccine. Profiling relied on immunoSEQ multiplex PCR, and the TCRdb table lists in-frame clones only, not all of them. Here the sample spans approximately 150,000 clones, about 91% being singletons. This specimen was peripheral blood, taken on day 0 of AZD1222 vaccination. The receptor set was obtained from an adult in good health. The CDR3 runs from the conserved cysteine through the conserved F or W. Fields, in order: clone size, J gene, D gene, V gene, CDR3 length, CDR3 protein, CDR3 DNA. A D gene is named only where the DNA matches it firmly. A row's size may be missing; if present it is once, few, many or a size class.

abundance: NA; j_gene: TRBJ2-2; d_gene: TRBD1; v_gene: TRBV11-3; len: 18; CDR3aa: CASRRPRQGGPYTGELFF; CDR3nt: TGTGCCAGCAGGCGTCCCCGACAGGGGGGACCCTACACCGGGGAGCTGTTTTTT
abundance: NA; j_gene: TRBJ1-3; d_gene: NA; v_gene: TRBV4-1; len: 16; CDR3aa: CASSQDPDRRRNTIYF; CDR3nt: TGCGCCAGCAGCCAGGACCCGGACCGTCGAAGAAACACCATATATTTT
abundance: NA; j_gene: TRBJ1-2; d_gene: NA; v_gene: TRBV7-8; len: 15; CDR3aa: CASSPDTHVARGYTF; CDR3nt: TGTGCCAGCAGCCCGGATACCCATGTGGCTCGCGGCTACACCTTC
abundance: NA; j_gene: TRBJ2-7; d_gene: NA; v_gene: TRBV6-2/TRBV6-3; len: 13; CDR3aa: CASSYTTVYEQYF; CDR3nt: TGTGCCAGCAGTTACACGACAGTTTACGAGCAGTACTTC
abundance: NA; j_gene: TRBJ2-1; d_gene: NA; v_gene: TRBV19; len: 14; CDR3aa: CASSNRAAYNEQFF; CDR3nt: TGTGCCAGTAGTAATCGGGCAGCTTACAATGAGCAGTTCTTC
abundance: NA; j_gene: TRBJ2-7; d_gene: TRBD1; v_gene: TRBV29-1; len: 12; CDR3aa: CSVGDRGYEQYF; CDR3nt: TGCAGCGTAGGGGACAGGGGTTACGAGCAGTACTTC
abundance: once; j_gene: TRBJ2-7; d_gene: NA; v_gene: TRBV15; len: 15; CDR3aa: CATSRDWTNNVKQYF; CDR3nt: TGTGCCACCAGCAGAGACTGGACTAATAATGTGAAGCAGTACTTC
abundance: NA; j_gene: TRBJ1-5; d_gene: TRBD1; v_gene: TRBV19; len: 15; CDR3aa: CASLPGQGFEQPQHF; CDR3nt: TGTGCCAGCCTACCGGGACAGGGGTTCGAGCAGCCCCAGCATTTT
abundance: NA; j_gene: TRBJ2-1; d_gene: TRBD2; v_gene: TRBV28; len: 16; CDR3aa: CASSLYLAGVYNEQFF; CDR3nt: TGTGCCAGCAGTTTATACCTAGCGGGGGTTTACAATGAGCAGTTCTTC
abundance: NA; j_gene: TRBJ2-2; d_gene: NA; v_gene: TRBV11-3; len: 15; CDR3aa: CASSLVASDTGELFF; CDR3nt: TGTGCCAGCAGCTTAGTGGCTAGCGACACCGGGGAGCTGTTTTTT
abundance: NA; j_gene: TRBJ1-5; d_gene: NA; v_gene: TRBV7-8; len: 16; CDR3aa: CASSLASTGLGGPQHF; CDR3nt: TGTGCCAGCAGCTTAGCGTCAACAGGGCTGGGGGGGCCCCAGCATTTT
abundance: NA; j_gene: TRBJ2-1; d_gene: TRBD2; v_gene: TRBV27; len: 16; CDR3aa: CASSLWTSGGKNEQFF; CDR3nt: TGTGCCAGCAGTTTATGGACTAGCGGGGGAAAAAATGAGCAGTTCTTC
abundance: NA; j_gene: TRBJ1-5; d_gene: NA; v_gene: TRBV7-9; len: 14; CDR3aa: CASSPVAGNQPQHF; CDR3nt: TGTGCCAGCAGCCCAGTAGCTGGTAATCAGCCCCAGCATTTT
abundance: NA; j_gene: TRBJ2-7; d_gene: NA; v_gene: TRBV5-1; len: 14; CDR3aa: CASSFSGELYEQYF; CDR3nt: TGCGCCAGCAGCTTTAGCGGAGAACTTTACGAGCAGTACTTC
abundance: NA; j_gene: TRBJ1-6; d_gene: NA; v_gene: TRBV11-1; len: 14; CDR3aa: CASSSGPLNSPLHF; CDR3nt: TGTGCCAGCAGTTCCGGGCCGTTAAATTCACCCCTCCACTTT
abundance: NA; j_gene: TRBJ1-2; d_gene: TRBD1; v_gene: TRBV6-2/TRBV6-3; len: 14; CDR3aa: CASSYGGQAYGYTF; CDR3nt: TGTGCCAGCAGTTACGGGGGACAGGCCTATGGCTACACCTTC
abundance: NA; j_gene: TRBJ2-7; d_gene: TRBD2; v_gene: TRBV7-6; len: 16; CDR3aa: CASSPIRAGGPHEQYF; CDR3nt: TGTGCCAGCAGCCCCATCCGAGCGGGAGGGCCCCACGAGCAGTACTTC
abundance: NA; j_gene: TRBJ1-6; d_gene: NA; v_gene: TRBV24-1; len: 16; CDR3aa: CATSDKWTPRGTPLHF; CDR3nt: TGTGCCACCAGTGACAAATGGACGCCGAGAGGTACACCCCTCCACTTT
abundance: NA; j_gene: TRBJ1-2; d_gene: TRBD1; v_gene: TRBV28; len: 15; CDR3aa: CASSLGPPGGEGYTF; CDR3nt: TGTGCCAGCAGTTTAGGGCCCCCAGGGGGTGAAGGCTACACCTTC
abundance: NA; j_gene: TRBJ2-7; d_gene: NA; v_gene: TRBV6-2/TRBV6-3; len: 12; CDR3aa: CASSLDLYEQYF; CDR3nt: TGTGCCAGCAGTCTGGACCTTTACGAGCAGTACTTC
abundance: NA; j_gene: TRBJ2-1; d_gene: NA; v_gene: TRBV6-5; len: 16; CDR3aa: CASSYSQGGIFGEQFF; CDR3nt: TGTGCCAGCAGTTACTCGCAAGGCGGGATTTTTGGTGAGCAGTTCTTC
abundance: NA; j_gene: TRBJ2-5; d_gene: NA; v_gene: TRBV11-1; len: 14; CDR3aa: CASSGGAREETQYF; CDR3nt: TGTGCCAGCTCTGGGGGGGCGCGGGAAGAGACCCAGTACTTC
abundance: NA; j_gene: TRBJ2-7; d_gene: NA; v_gene: TRBV29-1; len: 12; CDR3aa: CSVESASYEQYF; CDR3nt: TGCAGCGTTGAGTCCGCCTCCTACGAGCAGTACTTC
abundance: NA; j_gene: TRBJ2-1; d_gene: NA; v_gene: TRBV9; len: 14; CDR3aa: CASSVEGARDEQFF; CDR3nt: TGTGCCAGCAGCGTAGAGGGCGCGAGAGATGAGCAGTTCTTC
abundance: NA; j_gene: TRBJ1-2; d_gene: NA; v_gene: TRBV10-3; len: 15; CDR3aa: CAISEYRTSNYGYTF; CDR3nt: TGTGCCATCAGTGAGTACAGGACATCTAACTATGGCTACACCTTC
abundance: once; j_gene: TRBJ2-1; d_gene: NA; v_gene: TRBV2; len: 15; CDR3aa: CASIPSVSPYNEQFF; CDR3nt: TGTGCCAGCATCCCCTCCGTTAGTCCCTACAATGAGCAGTTCTTC
abundance: NA; j_gene: TRBJ1-6; d_gene: NA; v_gene: TRBV27; len: 14; CDR3aa: CASGETGRGSPLHF; CDR3nt: TGTGCCAGCGGAGAAACAGGGAGAGGGTCACCCCTCCACTTT
abundance: once; j_gene: TRBJ1-1; d_gene: NA; v_gene: TRBV12-5; len: 15; CDR3aa: CASGLSQGGLTEAFF; CDR3nt: TGTGCTAGTGGTCTGTCCCAGGGTGGGTTGACTGAAGCTTTCTTT
abundance: NA; j_gene: TRBJ1-4; d_gene: NA; v_gene: TRBV7-9; len: 12; CDR3aa: CASSSLNEKLFF; CDR3nt: TGTGCCAGCAGCTCCTTGAATGAAAAACTGTTTTTT
abundance: NA; j_gene: TRBJ2-7; d_gene: TRBD2; v_gene: TRBV7-2; len: 12; CDR3aa: CASSEPGLALDF; CDR3nt: TGTGCCAGCAGCGAACCGGGACTAGCGCTCGACTTC
abundance: NA; j_gene: TRBJ2-1; d_gene: NA; v_gene: TRBV7-9; len: 17; CDR3aa: CASSRYSGVALSNEQFF; CDR3nt: TGTGCCAGCAGCCGGTATTCCGGCGTAGCGTTGAGTAATGAGCAGTTCTTC
abundance: NA; j_gene: TRBJ1-6; d_gene: NA; v_gene: TRBV19; len: 15; CDR3aa: CASSIDRGGNSPLHF; CDR3nt: TGTGCCAGTAGTATAGACCGAGGCGGTAATTCACCCCTCCACTTT
abundance: few; j_gene: TRBJ1-2; d_gene: TRBD1; v_gene: TRBV12-3/TRBV12-4; len: 13; CDR3aa: CASRTGGRRGYTF; CDR3nt: TGTGCCAGCAGGACAGGGGGCAGGCGGGGCTACACCTTC
abundance: NA; j_gene: TRBJ1-3; d_gene: NA; v_gene: TRBV6-6; len: 16; CDR3aa: CASSYSGGGGGNTIYF; CDR3nt: TGTGCCAGCAGTTACTCAGGGGGAGGAGGTGGAAACACCATATATTTT
abundance: NA; j_gene: TRBJ1-1; d_gene: NA; v_gene: TRBV9; len: 15; CDR3aa: CASSVSPGVHTEAFF; CDR3nt: TGTGCCAGCAGCGTGTCACCGGGGGTGCACACTGAAGCTTTCTTT
abundance: once; j_gene: TRBJ2-3; d_gene: NA; v_gene: TRBV29-1; len: 10; CDR3aa: CSVGRDTQYF; CDR3nt: TGCAGCGTTGGGAGAGATACGCAGTATTTT
abundance: NA; j_gene: TRBJ1-1; d_gene: NA; v_gene: TRBV7-6; len: 17; CDR3aa: CASSSLGVGRGGGEAFF; CDR3nt: TGTGCCAGCAGCTCGTTGGGGGTTGGCAGGGGTGGTGGTGAAGCTTTCTTT
abundance: NA; j_gene: TRBJ2-7; d_gene: NA; v_gene: TRBV15; len: 12; CDR3aa: CATSREIHEQYF; CDR3nt: TGTGCCACCAGCAGAGAGATCCACGAGCAGTACTTC
abundance: NA; j_gene: TRBJ2-1; d_gene: TRBD2; v_gene: TRBV4-3; len: 20; CDR3aa: CASRRVGGLAGGPSNNEQFF; CDR3nt: TGCGCCAGCCGCCGAGTGGGGGGGCTAGCGGGAGGGCCCTCGAACAATGAGCAGTTCTTC
abundance: NA; j_gene: TRBJ1-1; d_gene: NA; v_gene: TRBV13; len: 17; CDR3aa: CASSLNGGSSLGTEAFF; CDR3nt: TGTGCCAGCAGCTTAAATGGGGGTTCGTCCCTGGGCACTGAAGCTTTCTTT
abundance: few; j_gene: TRBJ1-3; d_gene: NA; v_gene: TRBV7-2; len: 15; CDR3aa: CASSVNIGSGNTIYF; CDR3nt: TGTGCCAGCAGCGTAAACATAGGCTCTGGAAACACCATATATTTT